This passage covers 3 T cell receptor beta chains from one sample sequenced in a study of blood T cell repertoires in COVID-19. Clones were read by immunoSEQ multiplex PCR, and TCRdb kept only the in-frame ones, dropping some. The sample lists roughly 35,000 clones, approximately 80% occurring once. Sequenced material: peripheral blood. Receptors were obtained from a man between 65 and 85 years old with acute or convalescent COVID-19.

The CDR3 nucleotides are TGTGCCAGTAGTAAATCCGCGGGAGGAGTAGATACGCAGTATTTT. Protein: CASSKSAGGVDTQYF. This chain connects TRBV19 to TRBJ2-3, with 8 bases fitting TRBD2. V was clipped by 4 bases and J by 5 bases; unmatched bases: 8. The CDR3 length is 15 residues. Germline values: CDR1 LNHDA, CDR2 SQIVND (reference sequence). The complete variable domain, with remaining parts taken from reference TRBV19 and TRBJ2-3, reads DGGITQSPKYLFRKEGQNVTLSCEQNLNHDAMYWYRQDPGQGLRLIYYSQIVNDFQKGDIAEGYSVSREKKESFPLTVTSAQKNPTAFYLCASSKSAGGVDTQYFGPGTRLTVL.

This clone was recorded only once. The CDR3 reads CASSRTSGDNEQFF. CDR3 DNA: TGTGCCAGTAGCCGGACTAGCGGGGACAATGAGCAGTTCTTC. The rearrangement joins TRBV19 to TRBJ2-1; 12 positions agree with TRBD2. Trimming removed 6 bases from V and 5 bases from J; junction bases left unmatched: 2. The CDR3 is 14 amino acids. The V gene's germline CDR1 is LNHDA and CDR2 SQIVND (reference sequence).

The CDR3, as DNA: TGTGCCAGCAGTTTTAGGGGGAATCAGCCCCAGCATTTT. Its translation is CASSFRGNQPQHF. The V and J genes are TRBV27 and TRBJ1-5; D is perhaps TRBD1 (6 bases). CDR3 size: 13 residues. The V gene lost 3 bases and the J gene lost 4 bases, with 7 bases spanning the gap. Germline V gives CDR1 MNHEY, CDR2 SMNVEV (reference sequence).